One and the same sample provided the 17 T cell receptor beta chains below, sequenced in a study of post-analysis software for immune sequencing data. These TCRs' antigens remain unknown. The library was made from cDNA and included unique molecular identifiers. Each CDR3 protein is one row after TCRdb ran MiXCR on the PCR reads. The data contain hundreds of thousands of distinct CDR3 sequences, 30% of them seen just once; the ten biggest clones take up roughly 0.54%. Overall study findings and caveats: In patients, TRBV5-6, TRBV5-1 and TRBV20-1 belonged to five TRBV segments found more frequently than in controls.

The sample consisted of blood. Every receptor here comes from a girl between 10 and 17 years old with multiple sclerosis.

This clonotype was detected only a few times. This sequence joins TRBV2 and TRBJ1-6; D is ambiguous. Looked up from germline, CDR1 is SNHLY and CDR2 is FYNNEI. The CDR3 consists of 13 residues. V lost 4 bases and J lost 6, with 7 bases in between. This CDR3 is CASSADINSPLHF. CDR3 in DNA: TGTGCCAGCAGTGCGGATATTAATTCACCCCTCCACTTT.

There are a few counts of this clonotype. The genes are TRBV5-1 and TRBJ2-5; 7 nucleotides match TRBD1. Germline CDR1 SGHRS, CDR2 YFSETQ. This CDR3 has 15 residues. V was pared by 4 bases and J by 0 bases, with 6 bases of the junction left unmatched. CDR3: CASSTLTGNQETQYF. The CDR3 region has the DNA TGCGCCAGCAGCACCTTGACAGGGAACCAAGAGACCCAGTACTTC.

This clonotype was recorded once. The missing conserved phenylalanine or tryptophan at the end of this CDR3 makes a read error likely. CDR3 in DNA: TGCGCCAGCAGTTACCGGCTCGCGGGAGGGCTAACGCCTAGCTCCTACGAGCAGTACTTG. This encodes CASSYRLAGGLTPSSYEQYL. The J gene is TRBJ2-7, the V gene TRBV6-5; TRBD2 matches 9 bases. The CDR3 contains 20 residues. Looked up from germline, CDR1 is MNHEY and CDR2 is SVGAGI.

In its sample, this clonotype was seen a few times. The genes are TRBV20-1 and TRBJ2-5, with D possibly matching TRBD2 (6 bases). The J call could be wrong; TRBJ2-7 is a better fit for the DNA end. The CDR3 is made up of 14 amino acids. Germline V CDR1 and CDR2: DFQATT, SNEGSKA (reference sequence). The CDR3 sequence is CSAGPGVAAYEQYF. The DNA of the CDR3 is TGCAGTGCCGGTCCGGGGGTCGCCGCCTACGAGCAGTACTTC.

This clonotype appeared a few times. The chain is built from TRBV25-1 and TRBJ2-1; D uncertain. This CDR3 comprises 14 residues. CDR1 and CDR2 (germline): MGHDK, SYGVNS. Trimming removed 3 bases at V and 0 bases at J, with 6 bases between. The CDR3 sequence: CASSEEYSYNEQFF. Here the CDR3 DNA reads TGTGCCAGCAGTGAGGAGTACTCCTACAATGAGCAGTTCTTC.

This clonotype showed up just a few times. This chain uses TRBV29-1 with TRBJ2-7; D may match TRBD1 or TRBD2 (6 bases each). The V gene's germline CDR1 is SQVTM and CDR2 ANQGSEA. This CDR3 region has 14 residues. V lost 7 bases and J 6 bases, leaving 22 bases between the germline ends. The CDR3 protein is CSAAQGGAVGEQYF. The CDR3 DNA reads TGCAGCGCCGCACAGGGCGGGGCGGTCGGCGAGCAGTACTTC.

The chain links TRBV6-1 to TRBJ2-7, with 7 bases lining up with TRBD1. This CDR3 is 17 amino acids long. Germline CDR1 reads MNHNS; CDR2 reads SASEGT. V shed 9 bases, J shed 7 bases, and the junction held 24 bases outside the gene matches. The CDR3 nucleotides are TGTGCCAGTCGGTCAGGGGGATTAATAAGCTCCTACAGTGAGCAGTACTTC. Translation: CASRSGGLISSYSEQYF.

This clonotype was observed a few times. CDR3 sequence (DNA): TGTGCCAGCAGTTTACGAGCGACAGACCCTTTGAATGAGCAGTTCTTC. It specifies CASSLRATDPLNEQFF. The V gene is TRBV12-3 or TRBV12-4, the J gene TRBJ2-1; D perhaps matches TRBD1 (5 bases). Between the trimmed V and J ends, which lost 2 bases and 7 bases, there was a span of 18 bases. The CDR3 is 16 residues long.

The chain is built from TRBV27 and TRBJ2-7, with D possibly TRBD2 on 6 matching bases. The CDR3 sequence is 14 residues long. The ends were cut back, 2 bases at V and 4 bases at J, with 12 bases in the middle. Germline loops: CDR1 MNHEY, CDR2 SMNVEV (reference sequence). The CDR3 nucleotides read TGTGCCAGCAGTTTACGCGGGAATCGGTACGAGCAGTACTTC. Translation: CASSLRGNRYEQYF.

The V gene is TRBV20-1, the J gene TRBJ1-5, with D possibly being TRBD1 (5 bases). The CDR3 extends over 14 amino acids. Per the germline V gene, CDR1 is DFQATT and CDR2 is SNEGSKA (reference sequence). Trimming left V 2 bases short and J 5 bases short, with 13 bases between. The CDR3 DNA is TGCAGTGCTAGACCCGGGACGGGGTATCAGCCCCAGCATTTT. Translated: CSARPGTGYQPQHF.

As for this clonotype: One end of the junction varies from germline; a read error may be responsible. The V gene is TRBV27, the J gene TRBJ2-1, with 9 nucleotides matching TRBD2. CDR3 length equals 16 residues. CDR1 and CDR2 from the germline V gene are MNHEY and SMNVEV (reference sequence). The CDR3 spells CASSSSRLAAYNGQFF. DNA for the CDR3: TGTGCCAGCAGTTCATCTCGACTAGCGGCCTACAATGGGCAGTTCTTC.

This clonotype was counted a few times. This chain links TRBV20-1 with TRBJ1-5; D is unclear. The CDR3 has 13 residues. Trimming pared 2 bases from V and 7 bases from J, leaving 12 bases between. CDR1 DFQATT and CDR2 SNEGSKA come from the germline V gene (reference sequence). Here the CDR3 DNA reads TGCAGTGCTAGATACGTGGCGGGCCAGCCCCAGCATTTT. Protein product: CSARYVAGQPQHF.

The rearrangement joins TRBV5-6 to TRBJ2-2, with a possible D match to TRBD1 (6 bases). There are 17 residues in the CDR3. Trimming removed 4 bases from V and 0 bases from J, with 16 bases in between. From germline, CDR1 is SGHDT and CDR2 YYEEEE. In DNA form, the CDR3 reads TGTGCCAGCAGCAATCGACAGGTCTTCGCGAACACCGGGGAGCTGTTTTTT. This gives the protein CASSNRQVFANTGELFF.

Worth noting for this clonotype: A much larger clone is a single base away; this may be a read error. V gene TRBV6-6 combines with J gene TRBJ2-1, with 8 nucleotides matching TRBD1. With 6 bases clipped from V and 13 bases from J, the junction kept 14 bases outside the gene matches. The CDR3 covers 14 residues. Germline V gene sequence: CDR1 MNHNY, CDR2 SVGAGI (reference sequence). The CDR3 here is CASSLRTGKETQFF. The CDR3 bases are TGTGCCAGCAGCCTGCGGACAGGGAAAGAGACCCAGTTCTTC.

This clonotype was detected a few times. The V call is TRBV10-2, the J call TRBJ2-3; D perhaps matches TRBD1 (7 bases). Trimming stripped 10 bases from V and 2 bases from J, with 19 bases between. This CDR3 contains 15 residues. Germline CDR1 reads WSHSY; CDR2 reads SAAADI. The CDR3 is CATSTQGGTTDTQYF. The CDR3 nucleotides are TGCGCCACCTCTACCCAGGGGGGCACCACAGATACGCAGTATTTT.

In this sample, this clonotype turned up a few times. V usage is TRBV3-1 and J usage is TRBJ1-1, with TRBD1 identical over 9 bases. Germline V gene sequence: CDR1 LGHDT, CDR2 YNNKEL (reference sequence). The J segment lost 3 bases and the V segment lost 4 bases, leaving 6 bases of the junction unmatched. This CDR3 comprises 15 residues. The CDR3 reads CASSPRDRDDTEAFF. Here the CDR3 DNA reads TGTGCCAGCAGCCCCCGGGACAGGGACGACACTGAAGCTTTCTTT.

The chain employs TRBV7-9 and TRBJ1-5; D call uncertain. CDR3 length equals 12 residues. Germline V CDR1 and CDR2: SEHNR, FQNEAQ (reference sequence). V lost 1 base and J 9 bases, leaving 7 bases between the germline ends. The CDR3 region is CASSLVPGPQHF. In nucleotides, the CDR3 is TGTGCCAGCAGCTTAGTTCCCGGGCCCCAGCATTTT.